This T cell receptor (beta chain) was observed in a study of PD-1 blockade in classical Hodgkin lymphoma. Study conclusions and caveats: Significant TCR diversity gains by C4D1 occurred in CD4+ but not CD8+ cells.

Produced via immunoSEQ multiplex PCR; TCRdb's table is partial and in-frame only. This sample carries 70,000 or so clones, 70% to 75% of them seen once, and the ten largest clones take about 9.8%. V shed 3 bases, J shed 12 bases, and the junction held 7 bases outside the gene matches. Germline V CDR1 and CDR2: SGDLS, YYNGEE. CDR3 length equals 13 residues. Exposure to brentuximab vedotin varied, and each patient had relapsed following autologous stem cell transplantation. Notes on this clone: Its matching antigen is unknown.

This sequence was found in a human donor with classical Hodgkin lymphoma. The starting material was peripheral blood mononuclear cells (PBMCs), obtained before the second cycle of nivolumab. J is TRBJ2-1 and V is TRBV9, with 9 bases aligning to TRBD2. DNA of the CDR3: TGTGCCAGCAGCGCGCCGAGAGCGGGGGGGCAGTTCTTC. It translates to CASSAPRAGGQFF.